A selection of T cell receptor beta chains follows, all from one sample in a study of shared clonotypes between healthy human individuals. The repertoire was sequenced with immunoSEQ multiplex PCR; TCRdb's copy has only in-frame clones and lacks some. The table lists hundreds of thousands of clones, around 97% of them singletons. The material sequenced was naive CD4+ T cells sorted from blood. Every receptor here comes from a woman in her 30s in good health. Each CDR3 is given with its conserved first and last residue. A D gene is named only where the DNA matches it firmly. Clone size is stated in some rows and not others, as once, few, many or a class when expanded.

size: .
J: TRBJ1-2
D: TRBD1
V: TRBV27
length: 14
CDR3: CASSPTGTGYGYTF
DNA: TGTGCCAGCAGCCCCACCGGGACAGGCTATGGCTACACCTTC

size: .
J: TRBJ1-4
D: .
V: TRBV30
length: 15
CDR3: CAWSVWLTPEEKLFF
DNA: TGTGCCTGGAGTGTATGGCTGACGCCTGAGGAAAAACTGTTTTTT

size: .
J: TRBJ2-1
D: TRBD2
V: TRBV10-3
length: 16
CDR3: CAISEWKREGGNEQFF
DNA: TGTGCCATCAGTGAATGGAAGCGGGAGGGTGGGAATGAGCAGTTCTTC

size: once
J: TRBJ1-2
D: .
V: TRBV6-5
length: 15
CDR3: CASNKAVSSYYGYTF
DNA: TGTGCCAGCAATAAGGCCGTATCATCCTACTATGGCTACACCTTC

size: .
J: TRBJ1-5
D: TRBD1
V: TRBV19
length: 13
CDR3: CATAGTGDQPQHF
DNA: TGTGCCACCGCCGGGACAGGAGATCAGCCCCAGCATTTT

size: .
J: TRBJ1-5
D: .
V: TRBV18
length: 14
CDR3: CASSPTTENQPQHF
DNA: TGTGCCAGCTCACCTACAACGGAGAATCAGCCCCAGCATTTT

size: .
J: TRBJ2-2
D: .
V: TRBV28
length: 12
CDR3: CASSLFPGELFF
DNA: TGTGCCAGCAGTTTATTCCCCGGGGAGCTGTTTTTT

size: .
J: TRBJ2-5
D: TRBD2
V: TRBV18
length: 17
CDR3: CASSPPGLREGQETQYF
DNA: TGTGCCAGCTCACCACCAGGCTTACGGGAGGGTCAAGAGACCCAGTACTTC

size: .
J: TRBJ2-1
D: .
V: TRBV28
length: 14
CDR3: CASSLTGVYNEQFF
DNA: TGTGCCAGCAGCCTGACAGGAGTATACAATGAGCAGTTCTTC

size: .
J: TRBJ2-5
D: .
V: TRBV2
length: 11
CDR3: CASSILGEQYF
DNA: TGTGCCAGCAGTATATTGGGTGAGCAGTACTTC

size: .
J: TRBJ2-7
D: .
V: TRBV5-1
length: 14
CDR3: CASSFRDVSYEQYF
DNA: TGCGCCAGCAGCTTCCGGGACGTCTCCTACGAGCAGTACTTC

size: .
J: TRBJ1-5
D: .
V: TRBV18
length: 15
CDR3: CASSSTGTSNQPQHF
DNA: TGTGCCAGCTCATCAACAGGGACGAGCAATCAGCCCCAGCATTTT

size: .
J: TRBJ1-2
D: TRBD1
V: TRBV7-8
length: 14
CDR3: CASSPQTGGRGYTF
DNA: TGTGCCAGCAGCCCTCAGACAGGGGGGCGAGGCTACACCTTC

size: .
J: TRBJ2-5
D: .
V: TRBV6-6
length: 11
CDR3: CASSTEETQYF
DNA: TGTGCCAGCAGTACGGAAGAGACCCAGTACTTC

size: .
J: TRBJ1-5
D: TRBD1
V: TRBV7-9
length: 14
CDR3: CASSSPGGDQPQHF
DNA: TGTGCCAGCAGCTCCCCAGGGGGGGATCAGCCCCAGCATTTT

size: .
J: TRBJ2-7
D: .
V: TRBV5-1
length: 12
CDR3: CASSLDTYEQYF
DNA: TGCGCCAGCAGCTTAGATACCTACGAGCAGTACTTC

size: .
J: TRBJ2-5
D: .
V: TRBV10-3
length: 14
CDR3: CAISTPPSEETQYF
DNA: TGTGCCATCAGTACCCCCCCGTCGGAGGAGACCCAGTACTTC

size: .
J: TRBJ2-7
D: .
V: TRBV18
length: 16
CDR3: CASSPASGATSYEQYF
DNA: TGTGCCAGCTCACCCGCTTCGGGGGCCACATCCTACGAGCAGTACTTC

size: .
J: TRBJ1-1
D: .
V: TRBV21-1
length: 12
CDR3: CASSQGRAEAFF
DNA: TGTGCCAGCTCCCAAGGTCGGGCTGAAGCTTTCTTT

size: once
J: TRBJ1-1
D: .
V: TRBV19
length: 14
CDR3: CASSIGIEVPEAFF
DNA: TGTGCCAGTAGTATAGGAATAGAAGTCCCTGAAGCTTTCTTT

size: .
J: TRBJ1-5
D: .
V: TRBV6-5
length: 15
CDR3: CASSRVSGGNQPQHF
DNA: TGTGCCAGCAGTAGGGTCTCGGGCGGCAATCAGCCCCAGCATTTT

size: .
J: TRBJ2-5
D: .
V: TRBV5-5
length: 14
CDR3: CASSLAPSSETQYF
DNA: TGTGCCAGCAGCTTGGCCCCCAGTTCCGAGACCCAGTACTTC

size: .
J: TRBJ1-2
D: .
V: TRBV7-9
length: 14
CDR3: CASSLDLSAYGYTF
DNA: TGTGCCAGCAGCTTAGACCTATCGGCCTATGGCTACACCTTC

size: .
J: TRBJ1-2
D: TRBD1
V: TRBV19
length: 14
CDR3: CASSAGQGNYGYTF
DNA: TGTGCCAGTAGTGCTGGACAGGGGAACTATGGCTACACCTTC

size: .
J: TRBJ1-1
D: .
V: TRBV6-5
length: 14
CDR3: CASSPMIEGTEAFF
DNA: TGTGCCAGCAGTCCCATGATAGAGGGCACTGAAGCTTTCTTT

size: once
J: TRBJ2-7
D: TRBD1
V: TRBV4-1
length: 14
CDR3: CASSHVGQNYEQYF
DNA: TGCGCCAGCAGCCATGTGGGACAGAACTACGAGCAGTACTTC

size: .
J: TRBJ2-2
D: TRBD2
V: TRBV10-3
length: 16
CDR3: CAISEGLAGVIRELFF
DNA: TGTGCCATCAGTGAGGGACTAGCGGGAGTGATACGGGAGCTGTTTTTT

size: .
J: TRBJ1-6
D: .
V: TRBV19
length: 13
CDR3: CASSIEPPSPLHF
DNA: TGTGCCAGTAGTATAGAACCGCCTTCACCCCTCCACTTT